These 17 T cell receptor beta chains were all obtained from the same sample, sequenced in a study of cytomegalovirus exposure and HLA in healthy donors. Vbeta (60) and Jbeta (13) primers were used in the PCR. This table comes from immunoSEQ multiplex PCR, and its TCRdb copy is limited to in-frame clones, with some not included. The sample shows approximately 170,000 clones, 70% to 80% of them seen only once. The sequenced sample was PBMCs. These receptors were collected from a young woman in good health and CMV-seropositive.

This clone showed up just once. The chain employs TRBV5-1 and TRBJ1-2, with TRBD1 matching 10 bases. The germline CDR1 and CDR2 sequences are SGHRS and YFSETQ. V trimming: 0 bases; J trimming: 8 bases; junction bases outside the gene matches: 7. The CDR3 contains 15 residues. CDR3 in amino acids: CASSLGGQGSRGYTF. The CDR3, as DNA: TGCGCCAGCAGCTTGGGGGGACAGGGGAGTCGGGGCTACACCTTC. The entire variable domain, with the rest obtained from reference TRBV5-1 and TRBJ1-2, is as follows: KAGVTQTPRYLIKTRGQQVTLSCSPISGHRSVSWYQQTPGQGLQFLFEYFSETQRNKGNFPGRFSGRQFSNSRSEMNVSTLELGDSALYLCASSLGGQGSRGYTFGSGTRLTVV.

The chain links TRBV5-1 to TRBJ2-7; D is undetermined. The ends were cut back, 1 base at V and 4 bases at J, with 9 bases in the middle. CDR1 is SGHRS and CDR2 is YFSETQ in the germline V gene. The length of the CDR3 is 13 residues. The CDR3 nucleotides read TGCGCCAGCAGCTTGACACCATCATACGAGCAGTACTTC. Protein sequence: CASSLTPSYEQYF.

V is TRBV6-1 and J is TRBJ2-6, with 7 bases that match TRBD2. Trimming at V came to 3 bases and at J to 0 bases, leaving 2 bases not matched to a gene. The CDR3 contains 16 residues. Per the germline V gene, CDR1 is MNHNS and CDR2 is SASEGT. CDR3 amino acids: CASSDSGISGANVLTF. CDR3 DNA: TGTGCCAGCAGTGACAGCGGGATCTCTGGGGCCAACGTCCTGACTTTC.

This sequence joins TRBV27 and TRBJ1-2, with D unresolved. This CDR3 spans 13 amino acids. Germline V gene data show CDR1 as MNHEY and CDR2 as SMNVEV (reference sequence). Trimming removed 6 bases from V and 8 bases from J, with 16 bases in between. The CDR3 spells CASRPGPSGGYTF. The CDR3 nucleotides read TGTGCCAGCAGGCCGGGTCCCTCGGGAGGCTACACCTTC.

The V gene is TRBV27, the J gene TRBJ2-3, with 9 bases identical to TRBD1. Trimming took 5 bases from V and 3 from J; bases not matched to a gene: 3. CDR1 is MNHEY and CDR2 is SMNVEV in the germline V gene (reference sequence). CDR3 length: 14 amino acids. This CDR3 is CASSEGQGTDTQYF. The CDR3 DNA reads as TGTGCCAGCAGTGAGGGACAGGGAACAGATACGCAGTATTTT.

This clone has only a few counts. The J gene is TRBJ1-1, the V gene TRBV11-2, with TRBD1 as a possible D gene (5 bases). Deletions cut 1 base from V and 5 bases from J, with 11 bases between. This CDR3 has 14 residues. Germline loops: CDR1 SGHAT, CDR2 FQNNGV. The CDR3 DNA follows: TGTGCCAGCAGCTTAGGATGGGGGGATACTGAAGCTTTCTTT. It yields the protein CASSLGWGDTEAFF.

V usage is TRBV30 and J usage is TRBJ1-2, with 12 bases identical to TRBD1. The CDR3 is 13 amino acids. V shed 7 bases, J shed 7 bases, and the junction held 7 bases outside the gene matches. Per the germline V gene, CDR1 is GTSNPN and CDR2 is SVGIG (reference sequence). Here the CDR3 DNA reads TGTGCCTTCCAGGGGACAGGGGGCATTGGCTACACCTTC. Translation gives CAFQGTGGIGYTF.

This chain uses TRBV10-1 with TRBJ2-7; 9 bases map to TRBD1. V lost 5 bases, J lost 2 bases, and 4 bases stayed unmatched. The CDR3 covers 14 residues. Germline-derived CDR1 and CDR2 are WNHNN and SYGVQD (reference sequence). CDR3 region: CASSRTGAPYEQYF. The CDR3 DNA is TGCGCCAGCAGTCGGACAGGGGCCCCCTACGAGCAGTACTTC.

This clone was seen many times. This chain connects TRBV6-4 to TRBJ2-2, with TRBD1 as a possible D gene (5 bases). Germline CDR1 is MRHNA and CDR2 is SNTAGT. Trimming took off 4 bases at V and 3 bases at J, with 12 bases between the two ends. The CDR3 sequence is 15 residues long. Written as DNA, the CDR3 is TGTGCCAGCAGTGCGAAGGGGCCGGACACCGGGGAGCTGTTTTTT. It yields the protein CASSAKGPDTGELFF.

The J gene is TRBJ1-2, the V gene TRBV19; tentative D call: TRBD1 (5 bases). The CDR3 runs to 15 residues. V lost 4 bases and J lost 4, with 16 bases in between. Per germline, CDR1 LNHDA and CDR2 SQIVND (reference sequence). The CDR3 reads CASSSRQSIGYGYTF. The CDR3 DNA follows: TGTGCCAGTAGTAGCAGACAGTCTATCGGCTATGGCTACACCTTC.

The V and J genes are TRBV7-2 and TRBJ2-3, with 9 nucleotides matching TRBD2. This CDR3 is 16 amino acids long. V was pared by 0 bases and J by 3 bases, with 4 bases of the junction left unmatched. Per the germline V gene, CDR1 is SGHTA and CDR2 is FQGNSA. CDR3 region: CASSLAGGGATDTQYF. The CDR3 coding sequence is TGTGCCAGCAGCTTAGCGGGCGGGGGGGCAACAGATACGCAGTATTTT.

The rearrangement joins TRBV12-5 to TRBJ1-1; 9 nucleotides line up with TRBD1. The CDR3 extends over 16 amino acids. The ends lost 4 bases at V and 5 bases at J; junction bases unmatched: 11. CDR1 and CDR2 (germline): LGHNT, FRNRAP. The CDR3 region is CASGSGQGLWMTEAFF. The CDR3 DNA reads TGTGCTAGTGGTTCGGGACAGGGCCTCTGGATGACTGAAGCTTTCTTT.

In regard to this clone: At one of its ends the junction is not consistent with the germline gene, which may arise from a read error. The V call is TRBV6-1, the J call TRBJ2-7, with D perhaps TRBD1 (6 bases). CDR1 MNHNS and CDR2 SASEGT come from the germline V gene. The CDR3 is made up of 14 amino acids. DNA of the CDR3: TGTGCCAGCAGCGAAGACAGGATCTCCTACGAGCAGTACTTC. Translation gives CASSEDRISYEQYF.

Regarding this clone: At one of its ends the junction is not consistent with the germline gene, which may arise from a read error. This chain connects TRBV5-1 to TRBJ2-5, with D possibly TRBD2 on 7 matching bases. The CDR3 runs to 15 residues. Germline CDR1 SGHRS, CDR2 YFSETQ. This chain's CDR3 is CASSLVGGPAEAQYF. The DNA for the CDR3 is TGCGCCAGCAGCTTAGTCGGGGGGCCCGCAGAGGCCCAGTACTTC.

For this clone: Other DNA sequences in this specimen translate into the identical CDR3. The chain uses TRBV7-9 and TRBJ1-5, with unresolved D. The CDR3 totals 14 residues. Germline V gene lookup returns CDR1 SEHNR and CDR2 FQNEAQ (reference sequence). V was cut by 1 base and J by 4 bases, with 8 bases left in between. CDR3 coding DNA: TGTGCCAGCAGCTTAGGGCAGTCTAATCAGCCCCAGCATTTT. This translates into CASSLGQSNQPQHF. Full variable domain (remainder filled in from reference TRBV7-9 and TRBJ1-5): DTGVSQNPRHKITKRGQNVTFRCDPISEHNRLYWYRQTLGQGPEFLTYFQNEAQLEKSRLLSDRFSAERPKGSFSTLEIQRTEQGDSAMYLCASSLGQSNQPQHFGDGTRLSIL.

The CDR3 is CASSPKTSGGAEQFF. CDR3 nucleotide sequence: TGTGCCAGCAGCCCCAAGACTAGCGGGGGCGCCGAGCAGTTCTTC. The V and J genes are TRBV6-4 and TRBJ2-1; 12 nucleotides agree with TRBD2. The germline gives CDR1 MRHNA, CDR2 SNTAGT. Trimming at V came to 6 bases and at J to 10 bases, leaving 10 bases not matched to a gene. There are 15 residues in the CDR3.

This CDR3 reads CASSLSRAGVYNEQFF. Here the CDR3 DNA reads TGTGCCAGCAGCTTATCGAGAGCGGGAGTATACAATGAGCAGTTCTTC. V gene TRBV7-6 combines with J gene TRBJ2-1, with 8 positions matching TRBD2. There are 16 residues in the CDR3. With V trimmed by 2 bases and J by 4 bases, 7 bases remained unmatched. Looked up from germline, CDR1 is SGHVS and CDR2 is FNYEAQ.